This T cell receptor (beta chain) was identified during a study of shared clonotypes between healthy human individuals. General study points: Deeper or shallower sequencing was expected to change how clonotypes are shared among donors.

As concerns this clone: The antigen is unknown.

This was a deep-level run. Some clones are missing from TCRdb's copy, which holds only in-frame ones; the method was immunoSEQ multiplex PCR. This sample carries nearly 750,000 clones, over 60% of them seen once, and the ten largest clones take under 2%. Sequencing was carried out using memory CD4+ T cells sorted from blood. The sample's subset: CD45RA-negative fraction. The TCR comes from a woman under 40 in good health.

The CDR3 protein is CASSLTRTGNTIYF. In nucleotides, the CDR3 is TGTGCCAGCAGCTTAACCAGGACTGGAAACACCATATATTTT. The chain carries TRBV11-2 and TRBJ1-3; D unresolved. The ends were cut back, 2 bases at V and 2 bases at J, with 7 bases in the middle. Germline assignment: CDR1 SGHAT and CDR2 FQNNGV. This CDR3 is built from 14 residues.